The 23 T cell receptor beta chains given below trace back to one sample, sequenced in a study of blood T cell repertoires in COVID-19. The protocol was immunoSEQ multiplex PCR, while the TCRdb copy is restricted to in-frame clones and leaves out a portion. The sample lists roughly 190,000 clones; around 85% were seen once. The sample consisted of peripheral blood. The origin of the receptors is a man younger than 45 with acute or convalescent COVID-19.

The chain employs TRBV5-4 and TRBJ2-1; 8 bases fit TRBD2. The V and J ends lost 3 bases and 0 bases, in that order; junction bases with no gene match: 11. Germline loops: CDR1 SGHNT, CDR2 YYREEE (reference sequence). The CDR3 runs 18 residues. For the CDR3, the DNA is TGTGCCAGCAGCTCGGGGACACTAGCGGTGAGCTCCTACAATGAGCAGTTCTTC. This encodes CASSSGTLAVSSYNEQFF.

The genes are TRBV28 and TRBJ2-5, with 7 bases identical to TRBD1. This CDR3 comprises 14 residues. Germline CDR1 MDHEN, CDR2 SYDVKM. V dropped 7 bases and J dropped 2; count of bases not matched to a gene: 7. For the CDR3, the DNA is TGTGCCAGCACCAAATGGGGACAGCAAGAGACCCAGTACTTC. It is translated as CASTKWGQQETQYF.

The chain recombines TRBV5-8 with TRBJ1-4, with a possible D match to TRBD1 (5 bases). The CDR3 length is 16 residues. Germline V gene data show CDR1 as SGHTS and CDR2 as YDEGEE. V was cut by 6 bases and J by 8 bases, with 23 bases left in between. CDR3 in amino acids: CASTPPRRQGGEKLFF. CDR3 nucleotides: TGTGCCAGCACCCCACCGAGGCGGCAGGGCGGCGAAAAACTGTTTTTT.

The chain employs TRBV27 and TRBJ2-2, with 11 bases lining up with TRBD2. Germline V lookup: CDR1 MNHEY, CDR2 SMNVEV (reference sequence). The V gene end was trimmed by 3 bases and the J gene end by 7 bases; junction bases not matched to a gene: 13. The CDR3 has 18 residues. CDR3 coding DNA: TGTGCCAGCAGTTTGGAACTAGCGGGGGCCCTCCGGGGCGGGGAGCTGTTTTTT. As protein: CASSLELAGALRGGELFF.

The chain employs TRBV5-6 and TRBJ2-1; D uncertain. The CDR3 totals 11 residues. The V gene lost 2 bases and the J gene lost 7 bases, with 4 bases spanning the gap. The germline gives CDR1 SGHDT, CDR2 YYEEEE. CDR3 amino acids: CASSFENEQFF. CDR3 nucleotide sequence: TGTGCCAGCAGCTTTGAGAATGAGCAGTTCTTC.

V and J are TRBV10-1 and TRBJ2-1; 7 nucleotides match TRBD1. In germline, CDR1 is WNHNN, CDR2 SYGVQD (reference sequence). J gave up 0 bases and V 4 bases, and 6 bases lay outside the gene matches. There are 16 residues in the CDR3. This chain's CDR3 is CASSGETGSSYNEQFF. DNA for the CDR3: TGCGCCAGCAGTGGGGAGACAGGGAGCTCCTACAATGAGCAGTTCTTC.

CDR3 sequence reads: CASSRERVSYNSPLHF. The CDR3 DNA reads TGTGCCAGTAGTCGGGAAAGGGTCTCGTATAATTCACCCCTCCACTTT. This chain uses TRBV19 with TRBJ1-6; D is undetermined. The CDR3 is made up of 16 amino acids. Germline CDR1 reads LNHDA; CDR2 reads SQIVND (reference sequence). V lost 5 bases and J lost 4, with 15 bases in between.

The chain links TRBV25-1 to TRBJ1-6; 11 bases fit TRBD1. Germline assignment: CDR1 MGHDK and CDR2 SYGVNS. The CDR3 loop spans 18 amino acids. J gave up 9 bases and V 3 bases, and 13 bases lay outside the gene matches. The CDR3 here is CASSDQRTGGYGGSPLHF. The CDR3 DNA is TGTGCCAGCAGTGATCAACGGACAGGGGGCTATGGCGGTTCACCCCTCCACTTT.

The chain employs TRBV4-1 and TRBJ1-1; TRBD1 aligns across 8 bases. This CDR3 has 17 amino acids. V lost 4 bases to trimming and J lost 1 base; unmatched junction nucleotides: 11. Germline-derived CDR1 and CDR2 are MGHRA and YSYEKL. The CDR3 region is CASSRDQTGAGNTEAFF. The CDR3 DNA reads TGCGCCAGCAGCCGCGACCAGACAGGGGCCGGGAACACTGAAGCTTTCTTT.

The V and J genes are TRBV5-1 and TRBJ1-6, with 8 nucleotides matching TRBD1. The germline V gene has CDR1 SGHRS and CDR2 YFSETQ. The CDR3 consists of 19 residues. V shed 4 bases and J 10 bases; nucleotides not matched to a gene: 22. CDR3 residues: CASSDLPMTGAPGYSPLHF. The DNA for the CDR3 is TGCGCCAGCAGCGACCTGCCGATGACAGGGGCGCCCGGGTACTCACCCCTCCACTTT.

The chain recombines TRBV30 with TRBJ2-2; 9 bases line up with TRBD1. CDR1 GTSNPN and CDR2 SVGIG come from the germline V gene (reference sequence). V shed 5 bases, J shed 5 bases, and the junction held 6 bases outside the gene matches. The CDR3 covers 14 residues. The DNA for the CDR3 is TGTGCCTGGTCCGGGACAGGGTGGACCGGGGAGCTGTTTTTT. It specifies CAWSGTGWTGELFF. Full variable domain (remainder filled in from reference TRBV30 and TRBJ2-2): SQTIHQWPATLVQPVGSPLSLECTVEGTSNPNLYWYRQAAGRGLQLLFYSVGIGQISSEVPQNLSASRPQDRQFILSSKKLLLSDSGFYLCAWSGTGWTGELFFGEGSRLTVL.

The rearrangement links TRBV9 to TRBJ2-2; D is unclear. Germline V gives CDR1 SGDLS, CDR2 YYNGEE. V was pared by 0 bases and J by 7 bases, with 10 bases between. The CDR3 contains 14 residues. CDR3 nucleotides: TGTGCCAGCAGCGTAGGTCCAGGTGTCGGGGAGCTGTTTTTT. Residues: CASSVGPGVGELFF.

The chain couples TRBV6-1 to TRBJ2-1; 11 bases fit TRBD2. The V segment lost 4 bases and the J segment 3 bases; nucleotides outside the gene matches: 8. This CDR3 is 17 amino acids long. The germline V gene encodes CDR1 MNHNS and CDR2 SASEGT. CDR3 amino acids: CASSVSLLAGVYNEQFF. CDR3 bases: TGTGCCAGCAGTGTCAGCTTACTAGCGGGGGTCTACAATGAGCAGTTCTTC.

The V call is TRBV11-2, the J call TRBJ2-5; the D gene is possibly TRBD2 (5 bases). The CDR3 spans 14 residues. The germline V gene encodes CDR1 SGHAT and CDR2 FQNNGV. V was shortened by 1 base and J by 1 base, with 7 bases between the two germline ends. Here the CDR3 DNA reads TGTGCCAGCAGCTTAGGAGGGATCCAAGAGACCCAGTACTTC. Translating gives CASSLGGIQETQYF.

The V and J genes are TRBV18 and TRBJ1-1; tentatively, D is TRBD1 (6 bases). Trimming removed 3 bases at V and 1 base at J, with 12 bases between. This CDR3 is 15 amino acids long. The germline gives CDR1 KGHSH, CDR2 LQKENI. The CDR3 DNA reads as TGTGCCAGCTCACCCGGACAGACTTCGAACACTGAAGCTTTCTTT. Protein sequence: CASSPGQTSNTEAFF.

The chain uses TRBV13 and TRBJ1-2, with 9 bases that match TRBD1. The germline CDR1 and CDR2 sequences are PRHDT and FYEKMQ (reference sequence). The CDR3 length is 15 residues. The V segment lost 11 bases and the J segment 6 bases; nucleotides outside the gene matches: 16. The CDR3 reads CAGTRTGEGRDGYTF. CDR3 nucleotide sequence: TGTGCCGGGACTCGGACAGGGGAAGGAAGGGATGGCTACACCTTC.

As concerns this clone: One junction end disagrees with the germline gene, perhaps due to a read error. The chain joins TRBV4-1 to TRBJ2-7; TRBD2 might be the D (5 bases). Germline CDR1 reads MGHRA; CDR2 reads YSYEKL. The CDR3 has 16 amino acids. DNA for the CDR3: TGCGCCAGCAGTCAAGATATATGGAGGCTCAGTAGGGAGCAGTACTTC. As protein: CASSQDIWRLSREQYF.

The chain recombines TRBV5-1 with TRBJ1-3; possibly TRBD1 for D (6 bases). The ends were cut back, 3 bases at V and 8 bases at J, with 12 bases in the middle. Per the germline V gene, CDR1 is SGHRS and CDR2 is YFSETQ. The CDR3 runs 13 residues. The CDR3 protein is CASSSQGTDTIYF. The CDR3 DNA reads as TGCGCCAGCAGCTCACAGGGTACGGACACCATATATTTT.

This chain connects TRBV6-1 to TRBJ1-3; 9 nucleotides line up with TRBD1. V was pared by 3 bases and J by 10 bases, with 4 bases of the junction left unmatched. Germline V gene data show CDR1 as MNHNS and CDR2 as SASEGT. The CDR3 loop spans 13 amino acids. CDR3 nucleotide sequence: TGTGCCAGCAGTGACCGACAGGGGGGGACCATATATTTT. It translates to CASSDRQGGTIYF.

The CDR3 DNA reads TGTGCCAGCAGCTTCCCGACGGACCCAAGGGGCTCCTACAATGAGCAGTTCTTC. Translating gives CASSFPTDPRGSYNEQFF. The chain couples TRBV5-5 to TRBJ2-1, with D tentatively TRBD1 (5 bases). The germline V gene encodes CDR1 SGHKS and CDR2 YYEKEE (reference sequence). V lost 2 bases to trimming and J lost 0 bases, with 18 bases between them. The CDR3 extends over 18 amino acids.

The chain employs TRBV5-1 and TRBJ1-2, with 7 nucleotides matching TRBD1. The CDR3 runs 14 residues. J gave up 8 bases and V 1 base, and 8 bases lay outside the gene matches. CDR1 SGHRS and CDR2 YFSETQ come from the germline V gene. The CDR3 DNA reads TGCGCCAGCAGCTTGCTATGGAGGGGGCACGGCTACACCTTC. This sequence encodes CASSLLWRGHGYTF.

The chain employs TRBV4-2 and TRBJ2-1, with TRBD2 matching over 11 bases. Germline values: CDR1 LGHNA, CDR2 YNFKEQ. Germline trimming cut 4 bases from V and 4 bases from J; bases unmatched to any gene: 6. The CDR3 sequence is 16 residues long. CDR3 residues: CASSPSSGGNYNEQFF. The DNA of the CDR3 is TGTGCCAGCAGCCCCTCTAGCGGGGGGAATTACAATGAGCAGTTCTTC.

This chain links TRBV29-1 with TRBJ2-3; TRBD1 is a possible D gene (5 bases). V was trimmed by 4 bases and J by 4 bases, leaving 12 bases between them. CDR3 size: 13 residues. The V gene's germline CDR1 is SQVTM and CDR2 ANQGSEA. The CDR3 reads CSVAGSRSDTQYF. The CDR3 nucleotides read TGCAGCGTTGCAGGGTCCCGTTCAGATACGCAGTATTTT.